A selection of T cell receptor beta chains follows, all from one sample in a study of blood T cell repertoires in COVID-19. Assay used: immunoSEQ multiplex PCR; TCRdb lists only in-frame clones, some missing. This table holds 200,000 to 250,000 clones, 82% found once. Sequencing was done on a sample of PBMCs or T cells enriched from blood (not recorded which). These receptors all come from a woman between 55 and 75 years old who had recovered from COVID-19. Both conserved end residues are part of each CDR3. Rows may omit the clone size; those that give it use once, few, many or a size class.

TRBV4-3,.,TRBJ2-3,CASSQRDRGADTQYF
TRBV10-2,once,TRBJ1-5,CASSGKRDQPQHF
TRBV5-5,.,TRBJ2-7,CASSFPAGGREQYF
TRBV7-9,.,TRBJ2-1,CASRGTGYNEQFF
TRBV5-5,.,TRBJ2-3,CASSLDRGYTDTQYF
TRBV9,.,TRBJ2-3,CASSVEGRGGGTDTQYF
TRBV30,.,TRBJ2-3,CAWSVGLAGGGDTQYF
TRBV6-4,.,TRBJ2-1,CASSEQGQKNNEQFF
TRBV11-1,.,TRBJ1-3,CASSLQSHSGNTIYF
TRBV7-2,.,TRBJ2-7,CASSGSASLYEQYF
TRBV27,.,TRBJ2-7,CASSLAGGYEQYF
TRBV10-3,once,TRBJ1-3,CATVQGAGNTIYF
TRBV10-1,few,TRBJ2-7,CATGSSYEQYF
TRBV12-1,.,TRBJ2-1,CASVSGLAGVNEQFF
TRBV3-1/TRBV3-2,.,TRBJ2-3,CASSSRDRGRRDTQYF
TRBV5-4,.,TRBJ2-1,CASSLGGTSASYNEQFF
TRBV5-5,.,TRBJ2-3,CASSGTVSSSTDTQYF
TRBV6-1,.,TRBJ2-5,CASSEHRGETQYF
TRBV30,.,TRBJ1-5,CAWRVESNQPQHF
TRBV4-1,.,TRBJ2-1,CASSGTSGGKRADEQFF
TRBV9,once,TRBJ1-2,CASSGSGGNYGYTF
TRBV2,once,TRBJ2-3,CASLREGRTDTQYF
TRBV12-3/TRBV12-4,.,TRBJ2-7,CASSLAQIHEQYF
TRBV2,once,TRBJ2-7,CASGGQTYEQYF
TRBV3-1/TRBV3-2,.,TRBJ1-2,CASSSGTAFNYGYTF
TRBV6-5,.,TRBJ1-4,CAIGATSREKLFF
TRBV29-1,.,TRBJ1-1,CSVIGLTEAFF
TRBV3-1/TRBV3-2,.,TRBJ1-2,CASSRGRGYTF
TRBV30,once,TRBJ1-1,CAWNRGMNTEAFF
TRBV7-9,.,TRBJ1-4,CASSLGGLEEKLFF
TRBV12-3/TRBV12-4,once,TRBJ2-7,CASSSTGPTSQYF
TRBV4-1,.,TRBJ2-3,CASSQEEGGTDTQYF
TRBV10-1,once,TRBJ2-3,CASSDPSTDTQYF
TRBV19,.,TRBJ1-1,CASSLAGQGVEAFF
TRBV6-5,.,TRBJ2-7,CASTRLAGGGYEQYF
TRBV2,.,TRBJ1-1,CASRLGTGVSGTEAFF
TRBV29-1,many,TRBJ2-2,CSVEGTSTGELFF
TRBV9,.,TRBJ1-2,CASSVLPGGATNYGYTF
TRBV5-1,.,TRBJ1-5,CASSLEGAGSNQPQHF
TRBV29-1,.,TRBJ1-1,CSVRGNTEAFF
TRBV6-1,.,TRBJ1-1,CASSEAFGLGVMNTEAFF
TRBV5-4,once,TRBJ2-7,CASSFPTGGDYEQYF
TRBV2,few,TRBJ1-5,CASSETGPQHF
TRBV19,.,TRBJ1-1,CASSSRGEDTEAFF
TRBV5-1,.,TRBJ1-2,CASSESGERVYGYTF
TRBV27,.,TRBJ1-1,CASNSDFSLNTEAFF
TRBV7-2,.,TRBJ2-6,CASHRRGGAGANVLTF
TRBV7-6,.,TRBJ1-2,CASSLVGQGGGYTF
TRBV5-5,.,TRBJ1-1,CASSSGWFVNTEAFF
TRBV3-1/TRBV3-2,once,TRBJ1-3,CASSQSGLSGNTIYF
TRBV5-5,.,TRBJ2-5,CASSLTVQETQYF
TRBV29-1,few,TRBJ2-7,CSILNSYEQYF
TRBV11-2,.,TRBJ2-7,CASSWIAGGPFSYEQYF